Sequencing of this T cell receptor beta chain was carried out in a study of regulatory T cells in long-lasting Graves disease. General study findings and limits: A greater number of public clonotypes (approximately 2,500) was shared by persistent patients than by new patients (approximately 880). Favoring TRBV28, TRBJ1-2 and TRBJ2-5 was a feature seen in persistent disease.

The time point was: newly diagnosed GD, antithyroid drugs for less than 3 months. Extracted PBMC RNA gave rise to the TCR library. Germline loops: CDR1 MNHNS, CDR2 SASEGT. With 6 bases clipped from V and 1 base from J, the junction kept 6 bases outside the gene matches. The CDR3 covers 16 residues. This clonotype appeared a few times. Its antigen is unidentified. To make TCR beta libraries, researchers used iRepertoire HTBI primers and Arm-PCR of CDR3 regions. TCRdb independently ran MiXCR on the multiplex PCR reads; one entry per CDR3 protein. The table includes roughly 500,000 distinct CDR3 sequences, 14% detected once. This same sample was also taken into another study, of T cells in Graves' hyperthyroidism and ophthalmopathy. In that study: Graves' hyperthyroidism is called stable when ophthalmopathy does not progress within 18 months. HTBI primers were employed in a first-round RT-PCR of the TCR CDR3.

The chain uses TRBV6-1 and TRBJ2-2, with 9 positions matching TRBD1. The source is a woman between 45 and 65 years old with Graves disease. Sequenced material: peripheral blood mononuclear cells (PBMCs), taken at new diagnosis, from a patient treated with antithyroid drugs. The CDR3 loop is CASRPTGGENTGELFF. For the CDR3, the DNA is TGTGCCAGCAGGCCTACAGGGGGCGAGAACACCGGGGAGCTGTTTTTT.